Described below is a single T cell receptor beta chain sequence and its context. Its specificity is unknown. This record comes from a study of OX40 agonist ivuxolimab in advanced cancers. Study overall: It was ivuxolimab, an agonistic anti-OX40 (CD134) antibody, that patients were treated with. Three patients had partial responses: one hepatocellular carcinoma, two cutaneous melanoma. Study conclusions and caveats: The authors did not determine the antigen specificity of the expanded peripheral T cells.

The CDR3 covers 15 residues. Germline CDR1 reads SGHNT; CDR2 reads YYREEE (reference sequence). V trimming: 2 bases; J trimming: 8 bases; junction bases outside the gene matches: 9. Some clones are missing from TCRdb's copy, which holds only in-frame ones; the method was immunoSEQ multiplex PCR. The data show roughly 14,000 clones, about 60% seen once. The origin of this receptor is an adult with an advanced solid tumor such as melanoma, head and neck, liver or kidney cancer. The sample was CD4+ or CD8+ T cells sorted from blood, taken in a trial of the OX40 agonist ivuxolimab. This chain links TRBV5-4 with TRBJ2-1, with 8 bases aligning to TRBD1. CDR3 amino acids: CASSFGQGAGDEQFF. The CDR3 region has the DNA TGTGCCAGCAGCTTTGGGCAGGGGGCTGGCGATGAGCAGTTCTTC.